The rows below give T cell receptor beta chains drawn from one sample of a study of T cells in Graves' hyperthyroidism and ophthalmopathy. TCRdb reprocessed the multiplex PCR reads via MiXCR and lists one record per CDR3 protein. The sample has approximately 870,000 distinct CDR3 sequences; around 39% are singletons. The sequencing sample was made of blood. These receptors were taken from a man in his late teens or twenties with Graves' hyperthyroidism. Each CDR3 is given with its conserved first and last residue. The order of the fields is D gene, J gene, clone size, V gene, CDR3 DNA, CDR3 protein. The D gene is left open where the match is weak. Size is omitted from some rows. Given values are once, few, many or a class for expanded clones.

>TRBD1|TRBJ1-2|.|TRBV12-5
TGTGCTAGTTCATCGGGGACAGGGGTTAGTTGCACCTTC
CASSSGTGVSCTF
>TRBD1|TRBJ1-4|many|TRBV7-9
TGTGCCAGCAGCTTACGACAGGGAAGGGGTGAAAAACTGTTTTTT
CASSLRQGRGEKLFF
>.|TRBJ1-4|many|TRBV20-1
TGCAGTGCTACACAGGGTCGGGGAGAAAAACTGTTTTTT
CSATQGRGEKLFF
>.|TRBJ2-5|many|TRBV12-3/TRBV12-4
TGTGCCAGCAGTTCTGAGGCAGGAGAGACCCAGTACTTC
CASSSEAGETQYF
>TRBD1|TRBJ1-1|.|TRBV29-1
TGCAGCGTATCCGGGACAGGGGGCGCGAAAACTGAAGCTTTCTTT
CSVSGTGGAKTEAFF
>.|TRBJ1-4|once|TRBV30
TGTGCCTGGGCCTTGACGGAAGGCGAAAAACTGTTTTTT
CAWALTEGEKLFF
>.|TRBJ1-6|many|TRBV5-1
TGCGCCAGCAGCGGGGGACGGGATAATTCACCCCTCCACTTT
CASSGGRDNSPLHF
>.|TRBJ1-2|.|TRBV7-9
TGTGCCAGCAGCCTAACCTTGACAGGCCCTAGCTATGGCTACACCTTC
CASSLTLTGPSYGYTF
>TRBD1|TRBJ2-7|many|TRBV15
TGTGCCACCAGCAGAGGGACATTCCTCAAGGACAGGGCAAACGAGCAGTACTTC
CATSRGTFLKDRANEQYF
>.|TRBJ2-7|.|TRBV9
TGTGCCAGCAGCTTGGCGCTGACAGGTTCCCCAGGCGAGCAGTACTTC
CASSLALTGSPGEQYF
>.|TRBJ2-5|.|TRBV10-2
TGCGCCAGCAGGAGCGCCCGCGGCGGCGGCGAGACCCAGTACTTC
CASRSARGGGETQYF
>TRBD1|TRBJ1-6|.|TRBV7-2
TGTGCCAGCAGCCAAGTGACAGGGGACGGTTCACCCCTCCACTTT
CASSQVTGDGSPLHF
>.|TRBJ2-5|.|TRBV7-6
TGTGCCAGCAATGGGGCTGCGGAGACCCAGTACTTC
CASNGAAETQYF
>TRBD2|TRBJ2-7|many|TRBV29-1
TGCAGCGTTGAGGGGACTAGCGGAATGCACGAGCAGTACTTC
CSVEGTSGMHEQYF
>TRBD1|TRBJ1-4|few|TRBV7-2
TGTGCCAGCAGCTCGGACAGGGGTTCGTTAGTGGCTAATGAAAAACTGTTTTTT
CASSSDRGSLVANEKLFF
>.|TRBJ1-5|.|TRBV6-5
TGTGCCAGCAGTTACTCTCAGTCTTATCAGCCCCAGCATTTT
CASSYSQSYQPQHF
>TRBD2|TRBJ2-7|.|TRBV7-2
TGTGCCAGCAGGTCAGCGGGAGGGGTTGGCTACGAGCAGTACTTC
CASRSAGGVGYEQYF
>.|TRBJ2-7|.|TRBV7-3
TGTGCCAGCAGCCCATCTCGTGGGAGGCCCGACGAGCAGTACTTC
CASSPSRGRPDEQYF
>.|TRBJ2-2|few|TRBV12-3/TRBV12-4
TGTGCCAGCAGCGTAGTCGGGAGCCCCCGGACCGGGGAGCTGTTTTTT
CASSVVGSPRTGELFF
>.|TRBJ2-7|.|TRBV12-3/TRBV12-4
TGTGCCAGCAGTTTCCTGGGCCACCGAGGGGACGAGCAGTACTTC
CASSFLGHRGDEQYF
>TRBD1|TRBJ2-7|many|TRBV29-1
TGCAGCGTCCGGACAGGGGACGTCGAGCAGTACTTC
CSVRTGDVEQYF
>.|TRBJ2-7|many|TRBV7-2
TGTGCCAGCAGCGACCGGGACTTCTACGAGCAGTACTTC
CASSDRDFYEQYF
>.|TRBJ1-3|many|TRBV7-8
TGTGCCAGCAGCTTAGGAGGGGGAGCTGGAAACACCATATATTTT
CASSLGGGAGNTIYF
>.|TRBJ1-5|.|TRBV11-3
TGTGCCAGCAGCCCAACGGACAGAGCAGTTGTGGGGAATAGCAATCAGCCCCAGCATTTT
CASSPTDRAVVGNSNQPQHF